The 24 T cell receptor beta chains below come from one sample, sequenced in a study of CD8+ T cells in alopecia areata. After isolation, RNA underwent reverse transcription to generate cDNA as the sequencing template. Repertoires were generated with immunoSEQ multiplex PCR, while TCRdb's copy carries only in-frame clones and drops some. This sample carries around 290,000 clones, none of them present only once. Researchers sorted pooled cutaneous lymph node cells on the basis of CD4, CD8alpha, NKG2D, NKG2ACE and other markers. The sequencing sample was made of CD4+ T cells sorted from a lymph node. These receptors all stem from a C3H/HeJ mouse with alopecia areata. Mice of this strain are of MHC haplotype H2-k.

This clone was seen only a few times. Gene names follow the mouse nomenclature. The covered CDR3 bases are TGCACCTGCAGTGCAGATACGGGACTGGGGCAAGAC. Its protein product is CTCSADTGLGQD. The whole CDR3 sequence reads CTCSADTGLGQDTQYF. The chain employs TRBV1 and TRBJ2-5; TRBD2 aligns across 10 bases. Read sequence stops 4 residues before the CDR3 end, and the germline J gene provides the missing end. The CDR3 loop spans 16 amino acids. Unmatched junction bases numbered 3, after V lost 0 bases and J lost 3 bases. Germline-derived CDR1 and CDR2 are NSQYPW and LRSPGD (reference sequence).

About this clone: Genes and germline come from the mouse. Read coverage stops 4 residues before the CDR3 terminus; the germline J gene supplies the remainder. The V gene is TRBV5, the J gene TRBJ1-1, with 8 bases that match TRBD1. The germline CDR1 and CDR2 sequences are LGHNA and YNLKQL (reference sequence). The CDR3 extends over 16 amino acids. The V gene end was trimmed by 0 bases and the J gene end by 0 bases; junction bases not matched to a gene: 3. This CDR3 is CASSQDSGGANTEVFF. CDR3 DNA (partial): TGTGCCAGCAGCCAAGATTCAGGGGGCGCAAACACA.

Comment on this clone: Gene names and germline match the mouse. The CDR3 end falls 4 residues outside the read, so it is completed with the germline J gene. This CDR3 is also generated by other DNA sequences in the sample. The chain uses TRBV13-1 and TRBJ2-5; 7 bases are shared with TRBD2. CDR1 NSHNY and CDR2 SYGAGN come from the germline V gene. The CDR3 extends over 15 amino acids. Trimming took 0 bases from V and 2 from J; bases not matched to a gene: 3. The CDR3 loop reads CASSDARGGQDTQYF. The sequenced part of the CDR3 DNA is TGTGCCAGCAGTGATGCTCGGGGGGGCCAAGAC.

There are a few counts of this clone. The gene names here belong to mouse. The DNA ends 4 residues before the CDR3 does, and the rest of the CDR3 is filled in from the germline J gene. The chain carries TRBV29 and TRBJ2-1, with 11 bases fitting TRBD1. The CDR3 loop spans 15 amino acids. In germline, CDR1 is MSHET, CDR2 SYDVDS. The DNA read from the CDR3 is TGTGCTAGCAGTTGGGGGACAGGGGGACGGGCT. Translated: CASSWGTGGRA. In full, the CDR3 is CASSWGTGGRAEQFF.

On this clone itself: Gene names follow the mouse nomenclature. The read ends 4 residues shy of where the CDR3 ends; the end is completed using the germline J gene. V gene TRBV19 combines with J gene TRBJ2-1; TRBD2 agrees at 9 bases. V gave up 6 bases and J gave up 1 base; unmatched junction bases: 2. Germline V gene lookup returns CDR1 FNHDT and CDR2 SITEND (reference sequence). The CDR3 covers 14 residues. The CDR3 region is CASTDWGNYAEQFF. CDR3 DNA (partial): TGTGCCAGCACAGACTGGGGGAACTATGCT.

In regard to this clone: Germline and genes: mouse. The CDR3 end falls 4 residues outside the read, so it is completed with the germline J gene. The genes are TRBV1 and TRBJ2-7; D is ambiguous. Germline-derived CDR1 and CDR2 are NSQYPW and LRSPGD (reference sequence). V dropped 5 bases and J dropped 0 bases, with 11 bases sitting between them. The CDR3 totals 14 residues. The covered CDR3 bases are TGCACCTGCAGTTCAGGTAGGAGCTCCTAT. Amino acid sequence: CTCSSGRSSY. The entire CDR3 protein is CTCSSGRSSYEQYF.

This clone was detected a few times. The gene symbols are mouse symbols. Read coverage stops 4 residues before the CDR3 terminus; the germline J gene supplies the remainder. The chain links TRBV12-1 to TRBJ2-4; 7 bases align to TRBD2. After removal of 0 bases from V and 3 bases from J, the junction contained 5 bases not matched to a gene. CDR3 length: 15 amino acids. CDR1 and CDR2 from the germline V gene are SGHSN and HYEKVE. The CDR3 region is CASSLSGGKQNTLYF. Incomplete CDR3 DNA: TGTGCCAGCTCTCTCTCTGGGGGAAAGCAAAAC.

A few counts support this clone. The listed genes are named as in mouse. CDR3 DNA (partial): TGTGCCAGCAGTGAGGACTGGGGGGGCGAGGGAAGC. Its protein product is CASSEDWGGEGS. The CDR3 in its entirety is CASSEDWGGEGSDYTF. This chain joins TRBV13-1 and TRBJ1-2; a weak D match, TRBD1 (6 bases). The read falls 4 residues short of the CDR3 end, and the missing part is taken from the germline J gene. This CDR3 is 16 amino acids long. Germline CDR1 NSHNY, CDR2 SYGAGN.

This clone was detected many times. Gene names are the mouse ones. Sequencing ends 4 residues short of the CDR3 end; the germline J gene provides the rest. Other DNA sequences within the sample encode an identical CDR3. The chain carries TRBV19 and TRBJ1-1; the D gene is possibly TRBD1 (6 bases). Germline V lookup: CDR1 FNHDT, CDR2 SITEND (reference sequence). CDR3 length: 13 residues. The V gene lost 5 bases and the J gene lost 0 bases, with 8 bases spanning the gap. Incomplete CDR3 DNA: TGTGCCAGCAGGGGACAAACAAACACA. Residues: CASRGQTNT. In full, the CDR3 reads CASRGQTNTEVFF. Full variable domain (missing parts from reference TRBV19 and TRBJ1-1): GGIITQTPKFLIGQEGQKLTLKCQQNFNHDTMYWYRQDSGKGLRLIYYSITENDLQKGDLSEGYDASREKKSSFSLTVTSAQKNEMAVFLCASRGQTNTEVFFGKGTRLTVV.

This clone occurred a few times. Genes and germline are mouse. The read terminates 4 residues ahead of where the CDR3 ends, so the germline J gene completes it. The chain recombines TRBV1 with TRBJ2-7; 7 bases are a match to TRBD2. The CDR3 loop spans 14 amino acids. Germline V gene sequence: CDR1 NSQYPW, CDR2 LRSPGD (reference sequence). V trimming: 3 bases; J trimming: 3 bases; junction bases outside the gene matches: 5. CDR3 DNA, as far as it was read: TGCACCTGCAGTGCCCCTCGACTGGGCTAT. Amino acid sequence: CTCSAPRLGY. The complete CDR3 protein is CTCSAPRLGYEQYF.

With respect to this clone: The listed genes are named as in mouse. The sequenced CDR3 bases are TGTGCTAGCAGTTTATCGGACAGGGCAGAA. Translated, it gives CASSLSDRAE. The whole CDR3 is CASSLSDRAETLYF. The rearrangement links TRBV29 to TRBJ2-3; 7 nucleotides align to TRBD1. The read ends 4 residues shy of where the CDR3 ends; the end is completed using the germline J gene. This CDR3 is built from 14 residues. Germline V gene sequence: CDR1 MSHET, CDR2 SYDVDS. Losses at the gene ends were 0 bases for V and 3 bases for J; bases not matched to a gene: 0.

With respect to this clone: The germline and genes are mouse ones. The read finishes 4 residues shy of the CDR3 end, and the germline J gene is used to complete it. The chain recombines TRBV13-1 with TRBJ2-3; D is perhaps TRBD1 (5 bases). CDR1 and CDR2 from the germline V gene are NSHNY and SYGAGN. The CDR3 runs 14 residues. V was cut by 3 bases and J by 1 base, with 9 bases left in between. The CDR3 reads CASSGGVGAETLYF. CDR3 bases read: TGTGCCAGCAGTGGAGGGGTGGGTGCAGAA.

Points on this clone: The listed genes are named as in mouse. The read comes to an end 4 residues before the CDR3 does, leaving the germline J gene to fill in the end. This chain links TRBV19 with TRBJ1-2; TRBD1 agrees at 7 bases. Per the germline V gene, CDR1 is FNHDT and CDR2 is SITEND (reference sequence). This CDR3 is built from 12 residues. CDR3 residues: CASSPGQSDYTF. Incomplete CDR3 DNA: TGTGCCAGCAGTCCGGGACAGTCC.

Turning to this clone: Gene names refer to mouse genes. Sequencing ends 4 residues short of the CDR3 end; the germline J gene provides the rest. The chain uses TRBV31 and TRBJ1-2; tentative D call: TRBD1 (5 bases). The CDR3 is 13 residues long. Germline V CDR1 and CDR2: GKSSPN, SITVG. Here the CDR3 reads CAWSLGGKSDYTF. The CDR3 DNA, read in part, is TGTGCCTGGAGCCTGGGGGGAAAGTCC.

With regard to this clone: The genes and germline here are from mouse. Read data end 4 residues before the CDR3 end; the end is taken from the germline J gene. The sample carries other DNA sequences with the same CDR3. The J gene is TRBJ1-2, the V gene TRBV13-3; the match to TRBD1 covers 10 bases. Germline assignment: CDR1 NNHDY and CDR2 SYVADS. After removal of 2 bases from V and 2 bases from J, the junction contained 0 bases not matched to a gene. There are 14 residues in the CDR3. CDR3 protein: CASSEGQGNSDYTF. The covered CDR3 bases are TGTGCCAGCAGTGAGGGACAGGGGAACTCC.

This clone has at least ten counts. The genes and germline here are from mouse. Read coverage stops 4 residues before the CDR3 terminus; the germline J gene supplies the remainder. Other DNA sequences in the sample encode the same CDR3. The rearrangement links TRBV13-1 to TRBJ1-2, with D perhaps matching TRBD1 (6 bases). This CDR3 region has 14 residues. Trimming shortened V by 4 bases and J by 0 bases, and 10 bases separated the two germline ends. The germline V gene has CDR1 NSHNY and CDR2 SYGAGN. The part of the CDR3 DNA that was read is TGTGCCAGCAGTCCCCAGGGGCCAAACTCC. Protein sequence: CASSPQGPNS. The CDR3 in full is CASSPQGPNSDYTF.

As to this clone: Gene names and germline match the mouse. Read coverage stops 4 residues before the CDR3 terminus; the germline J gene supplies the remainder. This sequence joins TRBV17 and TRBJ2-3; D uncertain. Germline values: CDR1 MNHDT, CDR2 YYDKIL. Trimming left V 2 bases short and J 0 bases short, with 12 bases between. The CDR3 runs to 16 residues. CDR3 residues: CASSRPDYSSAETLYF. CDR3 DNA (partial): TGTGCTAGCAGTAGACCCGACTACTCTAGTGCAGAA.

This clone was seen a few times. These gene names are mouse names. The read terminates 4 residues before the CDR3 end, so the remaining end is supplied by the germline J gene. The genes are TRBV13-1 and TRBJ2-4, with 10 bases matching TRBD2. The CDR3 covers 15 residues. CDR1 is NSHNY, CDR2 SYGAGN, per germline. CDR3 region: CASSDIGTGENTLYF. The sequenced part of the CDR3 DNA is TGTGCCAGCAGTGACATCGGGACTGGGGAAAAC.

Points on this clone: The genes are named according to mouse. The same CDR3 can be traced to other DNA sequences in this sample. The CDR3 region is CASSDGGGEVFF. The part of the CDR3 DNA that was read is TGTGCCAGCAGTGATGGTGGGGGA. The gene calls are TRBV13-1 and TRBJ1-1; D perhaps matches TRBD1 (5 bases). The CDR3 is cut off 4 residues early in the read; its end comes from the germline J gene. Germline assignment: CDR1 NSHNY and CDR2 SYGAGN. CDR3 length: 12 residues.

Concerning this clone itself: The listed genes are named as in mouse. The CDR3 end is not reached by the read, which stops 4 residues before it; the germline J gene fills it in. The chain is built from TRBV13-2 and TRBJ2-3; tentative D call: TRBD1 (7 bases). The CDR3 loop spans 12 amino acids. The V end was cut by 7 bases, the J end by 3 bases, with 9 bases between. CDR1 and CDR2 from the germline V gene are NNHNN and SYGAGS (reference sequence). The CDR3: CASRGLAETLYF. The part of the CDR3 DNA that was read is TGTGCCAGCAGGGGGCTGGCAGAA.

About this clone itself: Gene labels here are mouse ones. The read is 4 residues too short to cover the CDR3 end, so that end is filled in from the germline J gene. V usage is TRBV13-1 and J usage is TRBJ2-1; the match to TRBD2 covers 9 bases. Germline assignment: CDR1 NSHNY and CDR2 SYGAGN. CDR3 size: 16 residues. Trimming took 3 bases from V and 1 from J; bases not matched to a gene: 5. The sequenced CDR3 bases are TGTGCCAGCAGTGCGCCGGGACTGGGAAACTATGCT. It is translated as CASSAPGLGNYA. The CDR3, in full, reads CASSAPGLGNYAEQFF.

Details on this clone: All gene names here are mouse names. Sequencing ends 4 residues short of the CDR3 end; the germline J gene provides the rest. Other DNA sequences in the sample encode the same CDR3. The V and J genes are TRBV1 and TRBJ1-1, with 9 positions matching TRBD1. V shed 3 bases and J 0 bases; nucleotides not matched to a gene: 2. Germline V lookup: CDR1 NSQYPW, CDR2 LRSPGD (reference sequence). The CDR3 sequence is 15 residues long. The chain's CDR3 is CTCSARTGANTEVFF. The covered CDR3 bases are TGCACCTGCAGTGCCCGGACAGGGGCAAACACA.

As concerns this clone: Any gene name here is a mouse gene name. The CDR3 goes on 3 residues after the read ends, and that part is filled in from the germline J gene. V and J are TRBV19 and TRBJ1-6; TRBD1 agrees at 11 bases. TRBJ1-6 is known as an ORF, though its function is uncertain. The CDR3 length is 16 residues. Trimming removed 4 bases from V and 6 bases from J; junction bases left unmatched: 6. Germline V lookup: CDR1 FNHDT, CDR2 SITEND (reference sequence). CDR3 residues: CASSRPGTGGNSPLYF. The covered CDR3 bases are TGTGCCAGCAGTCGCCCCGGGACAGGGGGTAATTCGCCC.

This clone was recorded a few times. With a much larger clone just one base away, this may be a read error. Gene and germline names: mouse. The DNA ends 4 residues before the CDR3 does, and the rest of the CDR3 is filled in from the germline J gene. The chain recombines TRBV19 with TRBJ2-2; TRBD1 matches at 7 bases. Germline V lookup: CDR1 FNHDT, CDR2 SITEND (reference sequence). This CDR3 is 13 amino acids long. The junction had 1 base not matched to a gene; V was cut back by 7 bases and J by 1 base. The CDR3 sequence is CASGTVNTGQLYF. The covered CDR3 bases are TGTGCCAGCGGGACAGTAAACACCGGG. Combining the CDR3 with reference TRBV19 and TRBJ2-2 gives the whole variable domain GGIITQTPKFLIGQEGQKLTLKCQQNFNHDTMYWYRQDSGKGLRLIYYSITENDLQKGDLSEGYDASREKKSSFSLTVTSAQKNEMAVFLCASGTVNTGQLYFGEGSKLTVL.